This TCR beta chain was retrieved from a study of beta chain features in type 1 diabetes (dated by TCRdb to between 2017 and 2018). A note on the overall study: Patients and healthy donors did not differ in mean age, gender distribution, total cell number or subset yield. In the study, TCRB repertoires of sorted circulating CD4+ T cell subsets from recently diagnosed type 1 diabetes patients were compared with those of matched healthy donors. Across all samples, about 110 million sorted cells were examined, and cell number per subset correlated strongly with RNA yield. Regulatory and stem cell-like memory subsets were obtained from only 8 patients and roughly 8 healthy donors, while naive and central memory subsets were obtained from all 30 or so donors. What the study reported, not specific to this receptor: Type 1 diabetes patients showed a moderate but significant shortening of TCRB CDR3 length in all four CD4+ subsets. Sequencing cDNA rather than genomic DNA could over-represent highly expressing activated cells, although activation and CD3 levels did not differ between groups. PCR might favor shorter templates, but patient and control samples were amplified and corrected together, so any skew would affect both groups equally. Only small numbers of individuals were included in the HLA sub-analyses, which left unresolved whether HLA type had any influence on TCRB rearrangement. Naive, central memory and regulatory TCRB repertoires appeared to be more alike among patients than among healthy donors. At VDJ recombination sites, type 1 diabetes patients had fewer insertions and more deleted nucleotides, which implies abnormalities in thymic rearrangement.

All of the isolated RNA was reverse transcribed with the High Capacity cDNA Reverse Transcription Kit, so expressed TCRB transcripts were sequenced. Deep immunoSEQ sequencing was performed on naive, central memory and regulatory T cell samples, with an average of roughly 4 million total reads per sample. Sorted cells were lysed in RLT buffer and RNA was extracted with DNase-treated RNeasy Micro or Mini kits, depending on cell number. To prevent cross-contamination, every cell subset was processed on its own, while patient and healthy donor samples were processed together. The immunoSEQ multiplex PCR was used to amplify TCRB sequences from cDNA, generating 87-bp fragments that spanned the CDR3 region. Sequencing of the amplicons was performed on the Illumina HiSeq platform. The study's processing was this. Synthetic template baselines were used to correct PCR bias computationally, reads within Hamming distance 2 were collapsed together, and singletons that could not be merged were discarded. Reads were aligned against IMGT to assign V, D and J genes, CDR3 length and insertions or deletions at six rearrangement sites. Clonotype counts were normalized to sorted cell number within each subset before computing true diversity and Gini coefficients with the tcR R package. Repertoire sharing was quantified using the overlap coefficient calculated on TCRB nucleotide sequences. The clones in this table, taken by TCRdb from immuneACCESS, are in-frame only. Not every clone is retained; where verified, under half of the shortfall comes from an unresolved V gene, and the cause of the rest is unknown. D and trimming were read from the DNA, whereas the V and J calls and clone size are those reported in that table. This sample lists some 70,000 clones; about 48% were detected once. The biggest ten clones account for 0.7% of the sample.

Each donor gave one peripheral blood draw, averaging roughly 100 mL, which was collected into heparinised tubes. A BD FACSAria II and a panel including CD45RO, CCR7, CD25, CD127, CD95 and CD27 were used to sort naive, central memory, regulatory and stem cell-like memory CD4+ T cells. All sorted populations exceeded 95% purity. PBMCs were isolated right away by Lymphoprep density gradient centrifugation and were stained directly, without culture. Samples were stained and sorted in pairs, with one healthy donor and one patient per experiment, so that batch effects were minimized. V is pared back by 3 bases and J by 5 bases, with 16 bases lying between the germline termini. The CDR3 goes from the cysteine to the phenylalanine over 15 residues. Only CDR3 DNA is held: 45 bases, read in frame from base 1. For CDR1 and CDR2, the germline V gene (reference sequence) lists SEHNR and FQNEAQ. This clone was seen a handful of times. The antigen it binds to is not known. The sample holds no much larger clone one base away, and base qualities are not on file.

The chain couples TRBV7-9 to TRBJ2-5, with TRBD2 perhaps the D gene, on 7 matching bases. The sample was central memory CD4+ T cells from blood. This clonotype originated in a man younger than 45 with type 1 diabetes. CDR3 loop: CASSFAGGPLETQYF. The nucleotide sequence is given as TGTGCCAGCAGCTTCGCCGGGGGGCCCCTGGAGACCCAGTACTTC.